This TCR beta chain comes out of a study of blood T cells in healthy people across ages. The study's findings and limits: Not knowing donor CMV status may have confounded expanded clonotype changes. It was found that TCR beta diversity correlated strongly with the percentage of naive T cells.

There are 14 residues in the CDR3. Trimming pared 6 bases from V and 7 bases from J, leaving 16 bases between. The V gene's germline CDR1 is MRHNA and CDR2 SNTAGT. With respect to this clonotype: The antigen is unknown.

A sample-barcoded 5' primer and a J-beta primer mix were used in a second PCR of roughly 7 to 12 cycles. TCRdb fed the 5' RACE reads into MiXCR, producing one record per CDR3 protein. The sample lists over a million distinct CDR3 sequences, approximately 60% seen once, with roughly 7% in the top ten. The sample consisted of blood. This TCR derives from a man between 18 and 29 years old in good health. The V call is TRBV6-4, the J call TRBJ1-5; D might be TRBD1 (6 bases). The DNA for the CDR3 is TGTGCCAGCAGCCATACAGGGATAGGGCAGCCCCAGCATTTT. It codes for CASSHTGIGQPQHF.